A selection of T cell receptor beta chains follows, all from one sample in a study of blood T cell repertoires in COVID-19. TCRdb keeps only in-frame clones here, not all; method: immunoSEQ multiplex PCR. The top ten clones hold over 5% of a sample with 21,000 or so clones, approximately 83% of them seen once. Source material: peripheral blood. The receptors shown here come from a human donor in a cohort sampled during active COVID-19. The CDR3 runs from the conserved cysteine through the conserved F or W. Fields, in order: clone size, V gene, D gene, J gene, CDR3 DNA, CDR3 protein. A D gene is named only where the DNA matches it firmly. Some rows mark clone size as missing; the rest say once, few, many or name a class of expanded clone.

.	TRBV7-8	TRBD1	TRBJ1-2	TGTGCCAGCAGCCCCCAGGGGGACTATGGCTACACCTTC	CASSPQGDYGYTF
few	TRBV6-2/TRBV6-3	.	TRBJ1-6	TGTGCCAGCAGCCTAAGTCGTCGCAGTAATTCACCCCTCCACTTT	CASSLSRRSNSPLHF
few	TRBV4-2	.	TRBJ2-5	TGTGCCAGCAGCCGGGAGGGGGGGAAAGAGACCCAGTACTTC	CASSREGGKETQYF
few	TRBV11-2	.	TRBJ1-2	TGTGCCAGCAGCTTAATACAGGGTTGGAACTATGGCTACACCTTC	CASSLIQGWNYGYTF
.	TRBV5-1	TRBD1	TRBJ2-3	TGCGCCAGCAGCCCGGGACAGGGGAAGGGGGCAGATACGCAGTATTTT	CASSPGQGKGADTQYF
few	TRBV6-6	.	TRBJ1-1	TGTGCCAGCAAAAGGGAGACTGAAGCTTTCTTT	CASKRETEAFF
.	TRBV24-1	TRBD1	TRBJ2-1	TGTGCCACCAGTGAGGGGACAGGGTCTAGTGATGAGCAGTTCTTC	CATSEGTGSSDEQFF
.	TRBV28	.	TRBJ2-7	TGTGCCAGCAGTTTTAGTTTCTACGAGCAGTACTTC	CASSFSFYEQYF
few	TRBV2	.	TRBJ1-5	TGTGCCAGCAGTCCCATGCCCTATAGCAATCAGCCCCAGCATTTT	CASSPMPYSNQPQHF
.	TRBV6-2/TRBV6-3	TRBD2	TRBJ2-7	TGTGCCAGCAGTCACACTAGCGGGGGGACCTCCTACGAGCAGTACTTC	CASSHTSGGTSYEQYF
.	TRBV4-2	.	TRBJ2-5	TGTGCCAGCAGCCAAGAAGGCGGGTGGCAAGAGACCCAGTACTTC	CASSQEGGWQETQYF
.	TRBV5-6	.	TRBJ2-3	TGTGCCAGCAGCTTGAGTCCAATTGTCAGGGGTACGCAGTATTTT	CASSLSPIVRGTQYF
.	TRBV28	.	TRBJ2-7	TGTGCCAGCAGTAAGATTATAGTCGGGAACGCAAACTTC	CASSKIIVGNANF
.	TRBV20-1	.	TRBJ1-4	TGCAGTGCTAGTGGCGGACATAATGAAAAACTGTTTTTT	CSASGGHNEKLFF
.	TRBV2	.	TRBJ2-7	TGTGCCAGCAGTGAAGGCCTAGTACACGAGCAGTACTTC	CASSEGLVHEQYF
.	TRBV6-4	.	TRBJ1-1	TGTGCCAGCAGTGGGGGGCCGGGCACTGAAGCTTTCTTT	CASSGGPGTEAFF
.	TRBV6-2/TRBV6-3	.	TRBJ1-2	TGTGCCAGCAGTTATGGGGGGATCAACTATGGCTACACCTTC	CASSYGGINYGYTF
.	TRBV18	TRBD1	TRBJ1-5	TGTGCCAGCTCGGGACAGGCGAATCAGCCCCAGCATTTT	CASSGQANQPQHF
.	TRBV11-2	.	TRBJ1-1	TGTGCCAGCAGCTTAGATCAGTTGAACACTGAAGCTTTCTTT	CASSLDQLNTEAFF
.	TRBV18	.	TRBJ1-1	TGTGCCAGCTCACCCGGGGATAGGACTGAAGCCTTCTTT	CASSPGDRTEAFF
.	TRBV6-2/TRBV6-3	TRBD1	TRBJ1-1	TGTGCCAGCAGTTACGGGACAGCGAACACTGAAGCTTTCTTT	CASSYGTANTEAFF
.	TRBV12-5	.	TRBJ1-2	TGTGCTAGTGGCCGACAGCAGGTCTTTAACTATGGCTACACCTTC	CASGRQQVFNYGYTF
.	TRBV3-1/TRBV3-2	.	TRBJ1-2	TGTGCCAGCAGCCAAATGGGCGGCTACACCTTC	CASSQMGGYTF
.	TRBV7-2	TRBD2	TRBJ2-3	TGTGCCAGCAGCTTGCCACTAGCGGGGGGGCTAGAGACGCAGTATTTT	CASSLPLAGGLETQYF
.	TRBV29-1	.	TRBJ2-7	TGCAGCGTTGGTGGAGGACTGAGCTCCTACGAGCAGTACTTC	CSVGGGLSSYEQYF
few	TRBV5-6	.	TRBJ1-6	TGTGCCAGCAGCTTGGTAGGGAGTAATTCACCCCTCCACTTT	CASSLVGSNSPLHF
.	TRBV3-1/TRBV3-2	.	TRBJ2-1	TGTGCCAGCAGCCCCAACCTGCCAGGGGTAAGGGTCTTC	CASSPNLPGVRVF
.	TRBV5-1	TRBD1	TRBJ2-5	TGCGCCAGCAGCACCGGACAGGGGGCAGAGACCCAGTACTTC	CASSTGQGAETQYF
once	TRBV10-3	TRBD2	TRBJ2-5	TGTGCCATCAGTGAGTTGGGACTAGCGAGGGAGACCCAGTACTTC	CAISELGLARETQYF
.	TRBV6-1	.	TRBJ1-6	TGTGCCAGCAGTGAATATTATGTGAGACTCGAGAAGGGGGCCCTCCACTTT	CASSEYYVRLEKGALHF
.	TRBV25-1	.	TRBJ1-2	TGTGCCAGCAGTGAATCGGGGGGGTTGGAACCTCGTAACTATGGCTACACCTTC	CASSESGGLEPRNYGYTF
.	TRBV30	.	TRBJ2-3	TGTGCCTGGAGTGAGGGGGGGTTTCGGGCAGATACGCAGTATTTT	CAWSEGGFRADTQYF
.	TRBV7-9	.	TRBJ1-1	TGTGCCAGCAGCTTACAGGAGAACACTGAAGCTTTCTTT	CASSLQENTEAFF
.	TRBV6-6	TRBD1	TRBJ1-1	TGTGCCAGCAGTGTACAGGGGAAACCTTTCTTT	CASSVQGKPFF
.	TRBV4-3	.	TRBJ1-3	TGCGCCAGCAGCCCCGAAGGATGGCAGGGTCGAAACACCATATATTTT	CASSPEGWQGRNTIYF
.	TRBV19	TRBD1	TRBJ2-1	TGTGCCACCCAAGACAGGGGGGGATGGAATGAGCAGTTCTTC	CATQDRGGWNEQFF
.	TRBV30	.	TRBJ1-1	TGTGCCTGGGCTCGGCCAGGCTCGTCCACTGAAGCTTTCTTT	CAWARPGSSTEAFF
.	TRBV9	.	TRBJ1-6	TGTGCCAGCAGCGTATCGGACAGTCTTACTCTTTCACCCCTCCACTTT	CASSVSDSLTLSPLHF
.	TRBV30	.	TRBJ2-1	TGTGCCTGGGGCCAGTCGTGGAATGAGCAGTTCTTC	CAWGQSWNEQFF
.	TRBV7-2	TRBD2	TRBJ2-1	TGTGCCAGCAGCTTCCGGCGGGGGGGTGTGGGTGAGCAGTTCTTC	CASSFRRGGVGEQFF